The 32 T cell receptor beta chains below were found in one sample sequenced in a study of blood T cell repertoires in COVID-19. Method: immunoSEQ multiplex PCR; TCRdb's copy keeps in-frame clones and lacks some. Of about 180,000 clones listed, around 83% are singletons. The sequencing input was peripheral blood. These receptor sequences come from a woman younger than 45 with active or convalescent COVID-19.

This CDR3 reads CASSFSRVSPYNEQFF. CDR3 bases: TGTGCCAGCAGTTTCTCGCGAGTGAGCCCCTACAATGAGCAGTTCTTC. This chain joins TRBV6-5 and TRBJ2-1; the D is unclear. The ends were cut back, 4 bases at V and 2 bases at J, with 15 bases in the middle. Looked up from germline, CDR1 is MNHEY and CDR2 is SVGAGI. The CDR3 is made up of 16 amino acids.

The chain recombines TRBV27 with TRBJ1-6, with D possibly matching TRBD1 (5 bases). Germline CDR1 is MNHEY and CDR2 is SMNVEV (reference sequence). V dropped 2 bases and J dropped 5 bases, with 7 bases sitting between them. The CDR3 has 14 amino acids. In nucleotides, the CDR3 is TGTGCCAGCAGTTTAGAAGGGGATAATTCACCCCTCCACTTT. This gives the protein CASSLEGDNSPLHF.

This rearrangement joins TRBV18 to TRBJ2-5; TRBD1 matches at 9 bases. Germline CDR1 and CDR2: KGHSH and LQKENI. The CDR3 is made up of 14 amino acids. After removal of 3 bases from V and 1 base from J, the junction contained 0 bases not matched to a gene. The CDR3 here is CASSPGQGQETQYF. CDR3 DNA sequence: TGTGCCAGCTCACCGGGACAGGGCCAAGAGACCCAGTACTTC.

V gene TRBV29-1 combines with J gene TRBJ1-1; D unclear. The CDR3 sequence is 14 residues long. V was pared by 4 bases and J by 5 bases, with 17 bases between. Per the germline V gene, CDR1 is SQVTM and CDR2 is ANQGSEA. The CDR3 reads CSVVLSWRGTEAFF. CDR3 bases: TGCAGCGTTGTCCTTTCATGGAGAGGGACTGAAGCTTTCTTT. Looking up the rest from reference TRBV29-1 and TRBJ1-1 gives the full variable domain: SAVISQKPSRDICQRGTSLTIQCQVDSQVTMMFWYRQQPGQSLTLIATANQGSEATYESGFVIDKFPISRPNLTFSTLTVSNMSPEDSSIYLCSVVLSWRGTEAFFGQGTRLTVV.

This chain joins TRBV10-1 and TRBJ2-5, with TRBD2 as a possible D gene (5 bases). Germline CDR1 and CDR2: WNHNN and SYGVQD (reference sequence). The CDR3 runs 15 residues. Trimming took 6 bases from V and 2 from J, leaving 16 bases between them. CDR3 region: CASSAQSGRQETQYF. CDR3 bases: TGCGCCAGCAGCGCCCAAAGCGGACGACAAGAGACCCAGTACTTC.

The rearrangement joins TRBV19 to TRBJ2-3; 7 bases are shared with TRBD2. The CDR3 runs 15 residues. CDR1 and CDR2 (germline): LNHDA, SQIVND (reference sequence). V trimming: 6 bases; J trimming: 2 bases; junction bases outside the gene matches: 8. CDR3 loop: CASRSSGTYTDTQYF. The CDR3 DNA is TGTGCCAGTAGGTCTAGCGGAACCTACACAGATACGCAGTATTTT.

Remarks on this clone: The sample carries other DNA sequences with the same CDR3. This chain uses TRBV5-1 with TRBJ2-3; 11 positions agree with TRBD2. The CDR3 loop spans 15 amino acids. V lost 4 bases, J lost 1 base, and 2 bases stayed unmatched. Per the germline V gene, CDR1 is SGHRS and CDR2 is YFSETQ. CDR3 loop: CASSLTSGGTDTQYF. CDR3 in DNA: TGCGCCAGCAGCCTGACTAGCGGGGGCACAGATACGCAGTATTTT.

The chain has TRBV2 and TRBJ1-1; TRBD1 is a possible D gene (5 bases). This CDR3 region has 11 residues. Germline V gene sequence: CDR1 SNHLY, CDR2 FYNNEI. Trimming took 6 bases from V and 11 from J, leaving 13 bases between them. The DNA of the CDR3 is TGTGCCAGCAGGGAGGGGTTCCAGGCTTTCTTT. It codes for CASREGFQAFF.

The J gene is TRBJ1-3, the V gene TRBV19, with D unresolved. CDR3 length equals 14 residues. Between the trimmed V and J ends, which lost 5 bases and 1 base, there was a span of 9 bases. CDR1 is LNHDA and CDR2 is SQIVND in the germline V gene (reference sequence). CDR3 protein: CASSWSSSGNTIYF. The CDR3 DNA reads TGTGCCAGTAGTTGGTCCAGTTCTGGAAACACCATATATTTT.

The chain carries TRBV7-9 and TRBJ1-4; 7 nucleotides match TRBD1. CDR3 length: 16 amino acids. V gave up 1 base and J gave up 3 bases; unmatched junction bases: 5. From germline, CDR1 is SEHNR and CDR2 FQNEAQ (reference sequence). CDR3 amino acids: CASSLGEGTANEKLFF. CDR3 DNA sequence: TGTGCCAGCAGCTTAGGGGAAGGGACAGCTAATGAAAAACTGTTTTTT.

The chain joins TRBV6-5 to TRBJ2-7; 7 bases match TRBD1. In germline, CDR1 is MNHEY, CDR2 SVGAGI. The CDR3 covers 14 residues. J gave up 2 bases and V 7 bases, and 8 bases lay outside the gene matches. This CDR3 is CASNPTGVTYEQYF. In DNA form, the CDR3 reads TGTGCCAGCAACCCAACAGGGGTTACCTACGAGCAGTACTTC.

The chain recombines TRBV10-3 with TRBJ1-2; the D gene is possibly TRBD1 (5 bases). The V gene's germline CDR1 is ENHRY and CDR2 SYGVKD. V lost 1 base to trimming and J lost 7 bases, with 16 bases between them. The CDR3 runs to 15 residues. CDR3 sequence: CAISEFGGVTSGYTF. In DNA, the CDR3 is TGTGCCATCAGTGAGTTTGGAGGGGTTACCTCTGGCTACACCTTC.

The chain is built from TRBV5-1 and TRBJ1-1, with 7 nucleotides matching TRBD1. The V gene's germline CDR1 is SGHRS and CDR2 YFSETQ. CDR3 length: 15 amino acids. J gave up 2 bases and V 5 bases, and 9 bases lay outside the gene matches. CDR3 coding DNA: TGCGCCAGCAGTCCGACAGGGTCCCCTAACACTGAAGCTTTCTTT. Amino acid sequence: CASSPTGSPNTEAFF.

The chain couples TRBV6-4 to TRBJ2-2, with TRBD2 matching over 13 bases. CDR1 and CDR2 (germline): MRHNA, SNTAGT. Losses at the gene ends were 11 bases for V and 7 bases for J; bases not matched to a gene: 7. This CDR3 spans 14 amino acids. CDR3 nucleotide sequence: TGTGCCCGCGGGACTAGCGGGAAGGTCGGGGAGCTGTTTTTT. As protein: CARGTSGKVGELFF.

CDR3 in DNA: TGTGCCAGCAGCTTGGGGCCTAACACTGAAGCTTTCTTT. Its protein product is CASSLGPNTEAFF. The chain couples TRBV5-5 to TRBJ1-1; D unresolved. Per germline, CDR1 SGHKS and CDR2 YYEKEE (reference sequence). This CDR3 comprises 13 residues. Trimming removed 0 bases at V and 2 bases at J, with 5 bases between.

The CDR3: CASSSRTGDPPEQFF. As DNA, the CDR3 is TGTGCCAGCAGCTCTAGGACAGGGGACCCTCCTGAGCAGTTCTTC. The chain has TRBV7-2 and TRBJ2-1; 9 positions match TRBD1. The CDR3 extends over 15 amino acids. Germline CDR1 and CDR2: SGHTA and FQGNSA. V dropped 4 bases and J dropped 9; count of bases not matched to a gene: 10.

CDR3 coding DNA: TGTGCCAGCGAAAGGACAGGTCTGAAGAACACTGAAGCTTTCTTT. Protein: CASERTGLKNTEAFF. This chain links TRBV28 with TRBJ1-1, with TRBD1 matching 7 bases. Germline loops: CDR1 MDHEN, CDR2 SYDVKM. J lost 1 base, V lost 8 bases, and 10 bases had no gene match. The CDR3 has 15 amino acids.

The chain links TRBV7-2 to TRBJ2-7, with 10 bases lining up with TRBD1. Trimming removed 4 bases from V and 5 bases from J; junction bases left unmatched: 8. This CDR3 has 15 residues. Per the germline V gene, CDR1 is SGHTA and CDR2 is FQGNSA. The CDR3 DNA follows: TGTGCCAGCAGCTCCTCACGACAGGGGGCTGACGAGCAGTACTTC. Encoded protein: CASSSSRQGADEQYF.

The chain links TRBV4-2 to TRBJ2-1, with TRBD2 matching 9 bases. With 0 bases clipped from V and 4 bases from J, the junction kept 7 bases outside the gene matches. The CDR3 runs 17 residues. Per germline, CDR1 LGHNA and CDR2 YNFKEQ. DNA for the CDR3: TGTGCCAGCAGCCAAGACCTCGGGACTAGCCTATACAATGAGCAGTTCTTC. Translating it yields CASSQDLGTSLYNEQFF.

The chain is built from TRBV5-6 and TRBJ2-1; TRBD2 might be the D (6 bases). Germline-derived CDR1 and CDR2 are SGHDT and YYEEEE. Trimming pared 0 bases from V and 5 bases from J, leaving 9 bases between. The CDR3 consists of 14 residues. CDR3 amino acids: CASSLAGRHNEQFF. CDR3 in DNA: TGTGCCAGCAGCTTGGCCGGGAGACACAATGAGCAGTTCTTC.

This clone was picked up many times. As DNA, the CDR3 is TGCAGTGCTAGTGTCGATAGCGGGGATTTTTCAGATACGCAGTATTTT. It encodes CSASVDSGDFSDTQYF. The chain couples TRBV20-1 to TRBJ2-3, with 8 bases identical to TRBD2. The germline V gene has CDR1 DFQATT and CDR2 SNEGSKA (reference sequence). V dropped 3 bases and J dropped 4; count of bases not matched to a gene: 12. The length of the CDR3 is 16 residues.

This clone was counted a few times. The chain has TRBV27 and TRBJ2-6, with D possibly TRBD1 on 5 matching bases. This CDR3 region has 16 residues. Per germline, CDR1 MNHEY and CDR2 SMNVEV (reference sequence). V shed 5 bases and J shed 3 bases, with 14 bases lying between them. CDR3 bases: TGTGCCAGCAGTAATGGGGCCGTGGGTGGGGCCAACGTCCTGACTTTC. This gives the protein CASSNGAVGGANVLTF.

V gene TRBV6-6 combines with J gene TRBJ2-2, with D perhaps TRBD2 (6 bases). The CDR3 has 14 amino acids. The germline V gene encodes CDR1 MNHNY and CDR2 SVGAGI (reference sequence). V shed 4 bases and J shed 7 bases, with 13 bases lying between them. The CDR3 bases are TGTGCCAGCAGTTCGGCAGGGACTGGCGGGGAGCTGTTTTTT. Its translation is CASSSAGTGGELFF.

The rearrangement joins TRBV9 to TRBJ2-1; 10 nucleotides line up with TRBD2. Germline values: CDR1 SGDLS, CDR2 YYNGEE. J lost 6 bases, V lost 0 bases, and 6 bases had no gene match. The CDR3 spans 16 residues. The CDR3: CASSVGSGGLGNEQFF. The DNA for the CDR3 is TGTGCCAGCAGCGTAGGTAGCGGGGGGCTCGGCAATGAGCAGTTCTTC.

This chain links TRBV29-1 with TRBJ1-1, with 10 bases identical to TRBD1. With 5 bases clipped from V and 3 bases from J, the junction kept 9 bases outside the gene matches. The CDR3 is 15 residues long. Germline V lookup: CDR1 SQVTM, CDR2 ANQGSEA. The CDR3 bases are TGCAGCGTTCAGGGGACAGGGGCCGAATACACTGAAGCTTTCTTT. This translates into CSVQGTGAEYTEAFF.

Comment on this clone: It is likely a read error, because the conserved phenylalanine at the end of the CDR3 is missing. Because the CDR3's place on the DNA is in doubt, the DNA is left out and the CDR3 is given as listed by TCRdb. V and J are TRBV20-1 and TRBJ1-4. Germline V gene sequence: CDR1 DFQATT, CDR2 SNEGSKA (reference sequence). Inclusive of both ends, the CDR3 amounts to 9 amino acids. The CDR3 region is CSARRVVCT.

This CDR3 reads CASSFHRTAYGYTF. Here the CDR3 DNA reads TGTGCCAGCAGTTTTCATCGGACAGCCTATGGCTACACCTTC. The rearrangement links TRBV27 to TRBJ1-2, with a tentative D call TRBD1 (6 bases). CDR1 and CDR2 (germline): MNHEY, SMNVEV (reference sequence). The ends were cut back, 3 bases at V and 4 bases at J, with 12 bases in the middle. The CDR3 runs to 14 residues.

The chain uses TRBV18 and TRBJ1-5; D gene unclear. Germline lookup yields CDR1 KGHSH and CDR2 LQKENI. The CDR3 length is 15 residues. V was pared by 6 bases and J by 5 bases, with 17 bases between. CDR3 sequence reads: CASSPLGVEDQPQHF. CDR3 in DNA: TGTGCCAGCTCGCCCCTCGGGGTTGAGGATCAGCCCCAGCATTTT.

The chain has TRBV5-1 and TRBJ2-1, with 10 positions matching TRBD2. Germline values: CDR1 SGHRS, CDR2 YFSETQ. There are 16 residues in the CDR3. V dropped 4 bases and J dropped 1; count of bases not matched to a gene: 5. The CDR3 here is CASSPSGGASYNEQFF. CDR3 sequence (DNA): TGCGCCAGCAGCCCAAGCGGGGGGGCATCCTACAATGAGCAGTTCTTC.

This clone was found a few times. The rearrangement uses TRBV13 and TRBJ1-2, with unresolved D. This CDR3 contains 14 residues. Between the trimmed V and J ends, which lost 5 bases and 4 bases, there was a span of 14 bases. The germline V gene has CDR1 PRHDT and CDR2 FYEKMQ (reference sequence). CDR3 protein: CASSPREGLYGYTF. In DNA form, the CDR3 reads TGTGCCAGCAGCCCCCGGGAGGGTCTCTATGGCTACACCTTC.

V and J are TRBV4-1 and TRBJ2-7; 8 bases match TRBD2. After removal of 3 bases from V and 4 bases from J, the junction contained 8 bases not matched to a gene. CDR3 length: 15 residues. CDR1 is MGHRA and CDR2 is YSYEKL in the germline V gene. CDR3 loop: CASSHVGREDYEQYF. CDR3 DNA: TGCGCCAGCAGCCATGTCGGGAGGGAAGATTACGAGCAGTACTTC.

V gene TRBV5-6 combines with J gene TRBJ2-1; 13 nucleotides match TRBD2. Unmatched junction bases numbered 7, after V lost 4 bases and J lost 6 bases. Germline-derived CDR1 and CDR2 are SGHDT and YYEEEE. The CDR3 has 16 residues. CDR3 in amino acids: CASSVATSGRANEQFF. CDR3 DNA sequence: TGTGCCAGCAGCGTGGCCACTAGCGGGAGGGCCAATGAGCAGTTCTTC.